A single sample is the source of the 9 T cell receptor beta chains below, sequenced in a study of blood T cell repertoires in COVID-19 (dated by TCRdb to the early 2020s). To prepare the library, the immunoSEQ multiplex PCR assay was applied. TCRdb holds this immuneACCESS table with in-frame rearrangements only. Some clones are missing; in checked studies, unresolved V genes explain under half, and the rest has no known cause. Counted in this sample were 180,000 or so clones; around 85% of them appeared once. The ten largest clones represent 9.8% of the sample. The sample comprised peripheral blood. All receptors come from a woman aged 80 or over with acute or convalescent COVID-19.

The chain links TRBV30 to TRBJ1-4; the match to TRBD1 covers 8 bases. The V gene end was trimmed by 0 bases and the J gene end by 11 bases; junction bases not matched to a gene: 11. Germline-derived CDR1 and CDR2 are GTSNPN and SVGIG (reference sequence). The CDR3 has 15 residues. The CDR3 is CAWSVGQVAGGKLFF. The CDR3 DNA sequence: TGTGCCTGGAGTGTTGGGCAGGTGGCAGGGGGCAAACTGTTTTTT.

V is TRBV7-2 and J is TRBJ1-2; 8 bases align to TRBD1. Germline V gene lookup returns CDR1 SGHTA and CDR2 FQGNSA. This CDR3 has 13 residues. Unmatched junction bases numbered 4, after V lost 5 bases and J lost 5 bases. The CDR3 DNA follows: TGTGCCAGCAGCGGACGGACAGGGTATGGCTACACCTTC. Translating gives CASSGRTGYGYTF.

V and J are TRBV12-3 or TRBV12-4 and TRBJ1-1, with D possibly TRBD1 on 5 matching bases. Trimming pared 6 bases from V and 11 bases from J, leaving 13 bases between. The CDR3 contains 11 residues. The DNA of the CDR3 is TGTGCCAGCAGCCCGGGGGTGGGGGCTTTCTTT. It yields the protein CASSPGVGAFF.

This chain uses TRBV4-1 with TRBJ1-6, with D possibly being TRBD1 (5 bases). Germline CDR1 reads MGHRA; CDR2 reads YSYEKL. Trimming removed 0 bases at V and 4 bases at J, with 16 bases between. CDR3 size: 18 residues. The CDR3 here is CASSQEVPGVLYNSPLHF. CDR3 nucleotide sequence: TGCGCCAGCAGCCAAGAGGTCCCGGGGGTTCTGTATAATTCACCCCTCCACTTT.

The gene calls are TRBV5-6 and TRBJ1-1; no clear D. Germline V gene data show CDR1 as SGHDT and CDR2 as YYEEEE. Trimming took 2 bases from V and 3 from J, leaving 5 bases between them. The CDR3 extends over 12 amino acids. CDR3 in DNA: TGTGCCAGCAGCTTTGCGGACACTGAAGCTTTCTTT. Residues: CASSFADTEAFF. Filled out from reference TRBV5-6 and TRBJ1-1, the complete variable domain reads DAGVTQSPTHLIKTRGQQVTLRCSPKSGHDTVSWYQQALGQGPQFIFQYYEEEERQRGNFPDRFSGHQFPNYSSELNVNALLLGDSALYLCASSFADTEAFFGQGTRLTVV.

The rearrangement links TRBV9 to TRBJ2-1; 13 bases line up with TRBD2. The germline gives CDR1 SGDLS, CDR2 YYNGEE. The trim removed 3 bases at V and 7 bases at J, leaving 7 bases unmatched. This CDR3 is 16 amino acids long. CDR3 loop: CASSDPLAGGGNEQFF. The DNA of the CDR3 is TGTGCCAGCAGCGACCCACTAGCGGGAGGGGGGAATGAGCAGTTCTTC.

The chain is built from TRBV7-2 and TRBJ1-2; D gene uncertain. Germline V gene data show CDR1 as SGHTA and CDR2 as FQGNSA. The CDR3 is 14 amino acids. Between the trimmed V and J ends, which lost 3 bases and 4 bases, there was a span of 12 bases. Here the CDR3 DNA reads TGTGCCAGCAGCTTTGTCACAGTCTCCTATGGCTACACCTTC. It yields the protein CASSFVTVSYGYTF.

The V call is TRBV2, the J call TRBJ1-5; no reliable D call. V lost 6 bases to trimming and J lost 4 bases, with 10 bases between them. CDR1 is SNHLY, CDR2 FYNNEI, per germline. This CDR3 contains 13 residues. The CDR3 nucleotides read TGTGCCAGCAGCGTGTACTCTAATCAGCCCCAGCATTTT. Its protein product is CASSVYSNQPQHF. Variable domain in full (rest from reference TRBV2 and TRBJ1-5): EPEVTQTPSHQVTQMGQEVILRCVPISNHLYFYWYRQILGQKVEFLVSFYNNEISEKSEIFDDQFSVERPDGSNFTLKIRSTKLEDSAMYFCASSVYSNQPQHFGDGTRLSIL.

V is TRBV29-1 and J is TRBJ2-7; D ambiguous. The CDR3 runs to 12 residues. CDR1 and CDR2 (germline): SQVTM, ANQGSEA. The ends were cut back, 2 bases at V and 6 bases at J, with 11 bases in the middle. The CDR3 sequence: CSVEKAGSEQYF. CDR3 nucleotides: TGCAGCGTTGAAAAGGCAGGTAGCGAGCAGTACTTC.